The next 14 T cell receptor beta chains were all read from a single sample in a study of shared clonotypes between healthy human individuals. Repertoires were generated with immunoSEQ multiplex PCR, while TCRdb's copy carries only in-frame clones and drops some. Here the sample spans some 510,000 clones, around 74% being singletons. The sequenced sample consisted of PBMCs. Receptors originate from a woman in her forties in good health. Some clones in this sample may be carry-over from other donors' samples.

This sequence joins TRBV18 and TRBJ1-1; no clear D. The V gene lost 0 bases and the J gene lost 1 base, with 3 bases spanning the gap. The CDR3 sequence is 13 residues long. CDR1 KGHSH and CDR2 LQKENI come from the germline V gene. The CDR3 is CASSPPGNTEAFF. CDR3 in DNA: TGTGCCAGCTCACCACCGGGGAACACTGAAGCTTTCTTT.

The CDR3 region has the DNA TGTGCCAGCACCCCGGGGGGGCCCACTAACTATGGCTACACCTTC. It is translated as CASTPGGPTNYGYTF. The J gene is TRBJ1-2, the V gene TRBV28, with D maybe TRBD1 (6 bases). V shed 7 bases and J shed 0 bases, with 15 bases lying between them. Germline V gene sequence: CDR1 MDHEN, CDR2 SYDVKM. The CDR3 is 15 amino acids.

As DNA, the CDR3 is TGTGCCAGTAGTAAGACAGGGAATCGCGAGCAGTACTTC. It specifies CASSKTGNREQYF. The chain has TRBV19 and TRBJ2-7, with 7 bases identical to TRBD1. J was trimmed by 6 bases and V by 4 bases; bases with no gene match: 6. The germline gives CDR1 LNHDA, CDR2 SQIVND (reference sequence). The CDR3 covers 13 residues.

This clone was observed many times. The chain has TRBV2 and TRBJ1-2; D is perhaps TRBD1 (6 bases). Germline V gene data show CDR1 as SNHLY and CDR2 as FYNNEI. This CDR3 region has 14 residues. Trimming took off 0 bases at V and 2 bases at J, with 7 bases between the two ends. CDR3 DNA sequence: TGTGCCAGCAGTGAAGCAGGACAGAACTATGGCTACACCTTC. Translated: CASSEAGQNYGYTF.

The chain employs TRBV28 and TRBJ1-5, with 9 nucleotides matching TRBD1. Trimming removed 5 bases from V and 2 bases from J; junction bases left unmatched: 4. The CDR3 contains 15 residues. Germline loops: CDR1 MDHEN, CDR2 SYDVKM. The CDR3 loop is CASSERQGGNQPQHF. Here the CDR3 DNA reads TGTGCCAGCAGTGAGAGACAGGGGGGCAATCAGCCCCAGCATTTT. Full variable domain (rest looked up from reference TRBV28 and TRBJ1-5): DVKVTQSSRYLVKRTGEKVFLECVQDMDHENMFWYRQDPGLGLRLIYFSYDVKMKEKGDIPEGYSVSREKKERFSLILESASTNQTSMYLCASSERQGGNQPQHFGDGTRLSIL.

The chain couples TRBV6-5 to TRBJ2-1; D is unclear. From germline, CDR1 is MNHEY and CDR2 SVGAGI. The V and J ends lost 0 bases and 4 bases respectively, with 7 bases between them. The CDR3 has 14 amino acids. The CDR3 region is CASSYSLLYNEQFF. DNA of the CDR3: TGTGCCAGCAGTTACTCGTTACTGTACAATGAGCAGTTCTTC.

The V and J genes are TRBV11-1 and TRBJ2-2, with a weak D call TRBD1 (5 bases). Germline V gene sequence: CDR1 SGHAT, CDR2 FQDESV (reference sequence). The CDR3 extends over 16 amino acids. Trimming stripped 2 bases from V and 4 bases from J, with 14 bases between. The CDR3 DNA reads as TGTGCCAGCAGCTTATCGTTGACCCAGGGCACCGGGGAGCTGTTTTTT. Protein product: CASSLSLTQGTGELFF.

This clone came up a few times. This chain connects TRBV6-1 to TRBJ1-1; unclear D gene. This CDR3 has 11 residues. Trimming left V 3 bases short and J 6 bases short, with 5 bases between. Germline V gives CDR1 MNHNS, CDR2 SASEGT. The CDR3 sequence is CASSEGAEAFF. CDR3 coding DNA: TGTGCCAGCAGTGAGGGCGCTGAAGCTTTCTTT.

The rearrangement links TRBV7-9 to TRBJ2-7; 11 nucleotides align to TRBD2. There are 17 residues in the CDR3. CDR1 is SEHNR, CDR2 FQNEAQ, per germline (reference sequence). The V and J ends lost 5 bases and 6 bases, in that order; junction bases with no gene match: 15. CDR3 DNA sequence: TGTGCCAGCAGCATAACTAGCGGGAGCACCTCGGGGAGCGAGCAGTACTTC. Translated, it gives CASSITSGSTSGSEQYF.

V is TRBV28 and J is TRBJ2-7, with D perhaps TRBD2 (7 bases). Trimming removed 3 bases from V and 3 bases from J, with 15 bases in between. Germline V lookup: CDR1 MDHEN, CDR2 SYDVKM. CDR3 size: 15 residues. CDR3 sequence reads: CASSFPKGGGYEQYF. CDR3 sequence (DNA): TGTGCCAGCAGTTTTCCCAAGGGGGGGGGCTACGAGCAGTACTTC.

The chain uses TRBV5-1 and TRBJ1-3, with D perhaps matching TRBD1 (5 bases). CDR1 is SGHRS and CDR2 is YFSETQ in the germline V gene. The CDR3 runs to 14 residues. V lost 3 bases, J lost 3 bases, and 10 bases lay in between. The CDR3 nucleotides are TGCGCCAGCAGCTCCGGGGGGGTTGGAAACACCATATATTTT. This gives the protein CASSSGGVGNTIYF.

The chain joins TRBV6-6 to TRBJ2-7; D remains ambiguous. Trimming took 0 bases from V and 6 from J, leaving 12 bases between them. Germline lookup yields CDR1 MNHNY and CDR2 SVGAGI (reference sequence). This CDR3 spans 14 amino acids. CDR3 loop: CASSYSVISAEQYF. The CDR3 nucleotides read TGTGCCAGCAGTTACTCGGTCATTTCAGCCGAGCAGTACTTC.

V and J are TRBV20-1 and TRBJ2-1; D remains unclear. Germline CDR1 DFQATT, CDR2 SNEGSKA (reference sequence). The ends were cut back, 6 bases at V and 8 bases at J, with 11 bases in the middle. The CDR3 runs to 11 residues. This CDR3 reads CSAPSWYEQFF. CDR3 in DNA: TGCAGTGCACCTAGTTGGTATGAGCAGTTCTTC.

V gene TRBV2 combines with J gene TRBJ1-1; a weak D match, TRBD1 (6 bases). Trimming cost V 1 base and J 6 bases, with 15 bases left between them. From germline, CDR1 is SNHLY and CDR2 FYNNEI. The CDR3 loop spans 15 amino acids. The CDR3: CASSEGGARNAEAFF. The CDR3 region has the DNA TGTGCCAGCAGTGAAGGGGGGGCGCGCAACGCTGAAGCTTTCTTT.